This T cell receptor beta chain was observed in a study of T cell changes during pregnancy in multiple sclerosis. The count of this clone is one. Sequencing used immunoSEQ multiplex PCR; TCRdb keeps in-frame clones, though not all of them. The sample carries about 36,000 clones, 75% to 90% recorded once. The CDR3 runs 17 residues. Looked up from germline, CDR1 is SEHNR and CDR2 is FQNEAQ (reference sequence). Between the trimmed V and J ends, which lost 1 base and 3 bases, there was a span of 19 bases. The chain combines TRBV7-9 with TRBJ2-7, with D possibly being TRBD2 (7 bases). The receptor was derived from a female donor with multiple sclerosis, enrolled in a pregnancy study. The sample here was CD8+ T cells from peripheral blood mononuclear cells, taken in the third trimester of pregnancy. The CDR3, as DNA: TGTGCCAGCAGCTTAGACACGGGGCAGGGGAGGGACTACGAGCAGTACTTC. Translated, it gives CASSLDTGQGRDYEQYF.